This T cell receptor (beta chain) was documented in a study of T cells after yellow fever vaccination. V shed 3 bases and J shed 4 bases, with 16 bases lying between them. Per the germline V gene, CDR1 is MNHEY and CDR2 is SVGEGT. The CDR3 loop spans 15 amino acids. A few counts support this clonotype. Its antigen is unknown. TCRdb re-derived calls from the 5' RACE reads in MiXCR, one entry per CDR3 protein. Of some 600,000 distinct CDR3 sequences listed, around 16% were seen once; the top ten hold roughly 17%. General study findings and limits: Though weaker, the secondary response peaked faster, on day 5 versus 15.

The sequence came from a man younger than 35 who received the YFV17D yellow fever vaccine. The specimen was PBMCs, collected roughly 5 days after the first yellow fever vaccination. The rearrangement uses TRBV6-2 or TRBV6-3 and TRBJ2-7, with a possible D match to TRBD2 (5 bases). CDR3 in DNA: TGTGCCAGCAGTTATCGAGACTATGTTCCATACGAGCAGTACTTC. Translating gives CASSYRDYVPYEQYF.